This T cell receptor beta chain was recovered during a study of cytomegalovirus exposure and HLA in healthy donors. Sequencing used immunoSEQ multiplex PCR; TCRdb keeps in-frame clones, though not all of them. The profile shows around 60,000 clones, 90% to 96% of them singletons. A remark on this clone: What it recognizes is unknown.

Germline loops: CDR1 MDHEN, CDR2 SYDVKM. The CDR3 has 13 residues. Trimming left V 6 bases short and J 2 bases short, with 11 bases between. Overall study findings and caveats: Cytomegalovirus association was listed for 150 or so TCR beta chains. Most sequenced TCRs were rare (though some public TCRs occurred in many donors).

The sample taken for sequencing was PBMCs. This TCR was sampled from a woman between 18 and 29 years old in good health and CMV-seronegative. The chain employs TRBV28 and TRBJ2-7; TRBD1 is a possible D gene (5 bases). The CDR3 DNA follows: TGTGCCAGCAGGGGGCCCGGCGCCTACGAGCAGTACTTC. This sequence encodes CASRGPGAYEQYF.